This T cell receptor beta chain originates from a study of cytomegalovirus exposure and HLA in healthy donors. Study-level results: Analyses of presence/absence relied on an assumption of roughly uniform sequencing depth across donors.

On this clone itself: Its specificity is not known.

Germline CDR1 reads SGHDT; CDR2 reads YYEEEE. This CDR3 has 15 amino acids. The V and J ends lost 1 base and 4 bases, in that order; junction bases with no gene match: 3. Primers for the PCR totalled 60 Vbeta and 13 Jbeta. The repertoire was sequenced with immunoSEQ multiplex PCR; TCRdb's copy has only in-frame clones and lacks some. The sample lists roughly 180,000 clones, roughly 82% seen once, with around 1.2% in the top ten. This clonotype was obtained from a girl aged 2 to 9 in good health and CMV-seropositive. The V and J genes are TRBV5-6 and TRBJ2-1; TRBD2 agrees at 9 bases. Sequencing was performed on PBMCs. The CDR3 loop reads CASSLRLADYNEQFF. As DNA, the CDR3 is TGTGCCAGCAGCTTGCGACTAGCGGATTACAATGAGCAGTTCTTC.